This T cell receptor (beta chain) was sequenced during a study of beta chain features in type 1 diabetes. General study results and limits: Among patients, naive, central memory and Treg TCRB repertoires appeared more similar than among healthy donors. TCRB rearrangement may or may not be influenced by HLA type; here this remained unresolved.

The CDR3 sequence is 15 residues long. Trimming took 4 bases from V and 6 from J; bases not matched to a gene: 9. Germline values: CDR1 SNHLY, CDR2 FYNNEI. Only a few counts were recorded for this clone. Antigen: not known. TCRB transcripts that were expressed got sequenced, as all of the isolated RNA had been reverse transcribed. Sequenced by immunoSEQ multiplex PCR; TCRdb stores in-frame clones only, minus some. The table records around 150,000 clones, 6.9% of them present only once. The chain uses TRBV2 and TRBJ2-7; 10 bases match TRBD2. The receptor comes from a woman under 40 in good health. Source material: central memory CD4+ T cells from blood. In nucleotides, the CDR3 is TGTGCCAGCAGTGGCTGGAGCGGGAGGGAAGGCGAGCAGTACTTC. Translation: CASSGWSGREGEQYF.